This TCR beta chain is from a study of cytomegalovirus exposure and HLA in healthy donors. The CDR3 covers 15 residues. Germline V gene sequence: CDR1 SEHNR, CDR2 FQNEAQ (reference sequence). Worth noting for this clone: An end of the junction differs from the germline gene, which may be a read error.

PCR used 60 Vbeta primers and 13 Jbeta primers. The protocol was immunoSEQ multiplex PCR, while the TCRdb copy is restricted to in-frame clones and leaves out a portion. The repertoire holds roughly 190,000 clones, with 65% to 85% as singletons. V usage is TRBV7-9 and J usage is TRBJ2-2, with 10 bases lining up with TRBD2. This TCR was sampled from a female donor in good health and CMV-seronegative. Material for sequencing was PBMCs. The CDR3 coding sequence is TGTTCCAGCAGCCCAGGACTAGCGGACACCGGGGAGCTGTTTTTT. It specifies CSSSPGLADTGELFF.